This TCR beta chain appears in the sequencing data of a study of T cell changes during pregnancy in multiple sclerosis. The V and J ends lost 5 bases and 5 bases respectively, with 12 bases between them. This CDR3 region has 13 residues. Germline V lookup: CDR1 SGHNT, CDR2 YENEEA. TCRdb's copy holds only in-frame clones and misses some; the assay was immunoSEQ multiplex PCR. The sample includes 55,000 to 75,000 clones, 90% to 95% seen only once; the top ten take less than 1.5%. Material: peripheral blood, obtained after pregnancy. The J gene is TRBJ2-5, the V gene TRBV11-3; a weak D match, TRBD1 (6 bases). This TCR came from a female donor in good health, enrolled as a control in a pregnancy study. This CDR3 is CASSPGVLETQYF. In nucleotides, the CDR3 is TGTGCCAGCAGCCCAGGGGTTCTGGAGACCCAGTACTTC.